The clone carrying this T cell receptor beta chain was observed many times. Its antigen is not known. This specimen comes from a study of Graves' ophthalmopathy and Graves' hyperthyroidism. Study outcomes and limitations: Stable hyperthyroidism and ophthalmopathy were told apart by a 13-signature model, which achieved less than 90% sensitivity and roughly 80% specificity. The majority of expanded thyroid clonotypes above 0.001 frequency also occurred in blood.

Amplification of TCR beta CDR3 regions used RNA transcripts. HTBI primers primed a first-round RT-PCR, and a second-round multiplex PCR followed. TCRdb re-called the multiplex PCR reads through MiXCR, storing one row per CDR3 protein. The sample gives fewer than 400,000 distinct CDR3 sequences, around 19% of which show up once; more than 1.5% is in the top ten. Excluded: other autoimmune disease, uncontrolled infection, pregnancy or lactation. Trimming took 10 bases from V and 1 from J, leaving 20 bases between them. The V gene's germline CDR1 is MDHEN and CDR2 SYDVKM. The CDR3 consists of 16 residues.

This sequence originates from a woman aged 18-29 years with Graves' ophthalmopathy. The sequenced material came from peripheral blood. The rearrangement joins TRBV28 to TRBJ2-4; the D call may be TRBD1 or TRBD2 (5 bases each). CDR3 coding DNA: TGTGCCACCGCCCAATGGGGCCGGAGGGCCAAAAACATTCAGTACTTC. Its translation: CATAQWGRRAKNIQYF.